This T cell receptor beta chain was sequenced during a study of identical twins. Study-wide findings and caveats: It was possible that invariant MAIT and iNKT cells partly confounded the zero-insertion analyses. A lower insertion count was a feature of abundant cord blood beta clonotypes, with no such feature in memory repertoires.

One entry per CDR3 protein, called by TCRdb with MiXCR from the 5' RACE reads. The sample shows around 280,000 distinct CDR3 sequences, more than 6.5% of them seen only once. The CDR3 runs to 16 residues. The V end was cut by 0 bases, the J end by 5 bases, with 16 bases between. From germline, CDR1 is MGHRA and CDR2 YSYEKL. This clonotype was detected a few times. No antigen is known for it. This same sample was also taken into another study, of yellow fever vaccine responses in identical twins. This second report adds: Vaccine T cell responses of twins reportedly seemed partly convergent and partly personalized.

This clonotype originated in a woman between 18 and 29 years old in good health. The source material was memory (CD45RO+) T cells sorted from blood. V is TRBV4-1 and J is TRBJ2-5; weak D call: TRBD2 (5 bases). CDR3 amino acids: CASSQEIGSQRETQYF. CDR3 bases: TGCGCCAGCAGCCAAGAAATAGGGTCCCAGCGGGAGACCCAGTACTTC.